This T cell receptor (beta chain) derives from a study of T-cell memory formation after mild COVID-19. CDR3 length: 17 amino acids. CDR1 and CDR2 (germline): SGHTA, FQGNSA. V lost 6 bases and J lost 0, with 19 bases in between. Only a few counts were recorded for this clonotype. Its matching antigen is unknown. Study-level results: The pre-infection memory compartment contained some responding clones, suggesting cross-reactive memory joined.

TCRdb reprocessed the 5' RACE reads with MiXCR, giving one entry per CDR3 protein. The data contain 65,000 to 90,000 distinct CDR3 sequences, more than 10% of them seen just once; the ten biggest clones take up 41%. The rearrangement links TRBV7-2 to TRBJ2-3, with unresolved D. The receptor was isolated from a man between 18 and 35 years old who had mild COVID-19 (a few samples of this study predate the infection). Cell type and time point are not known. Material for sequencing was PBMCs or a T cell subset sorted from them (not recorded which). CDR3 protein: CASRYPGSLPSTDTQYF. The CDR3 nucleotides are TGTGCCAGCAGGTATCCGGGCTCGCTCCCTAGCACAGATACGCAGTATTTT.